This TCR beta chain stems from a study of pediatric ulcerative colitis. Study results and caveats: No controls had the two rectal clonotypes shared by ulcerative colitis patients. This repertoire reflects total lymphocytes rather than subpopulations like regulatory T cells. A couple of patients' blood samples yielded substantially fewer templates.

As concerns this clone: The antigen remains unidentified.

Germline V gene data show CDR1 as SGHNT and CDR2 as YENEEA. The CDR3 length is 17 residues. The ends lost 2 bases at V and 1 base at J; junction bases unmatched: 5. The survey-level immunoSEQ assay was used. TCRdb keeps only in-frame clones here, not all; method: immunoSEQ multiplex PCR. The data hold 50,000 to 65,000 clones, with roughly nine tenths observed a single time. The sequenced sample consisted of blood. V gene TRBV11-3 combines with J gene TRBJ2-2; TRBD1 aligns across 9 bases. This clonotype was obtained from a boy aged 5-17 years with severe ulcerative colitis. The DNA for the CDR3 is TGTGCCAGCAGCTTAAAAGCGGGACAGGGGAACACCGGGGAGCTGTTTTTT. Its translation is CASSLKAGQGNTGELFF.